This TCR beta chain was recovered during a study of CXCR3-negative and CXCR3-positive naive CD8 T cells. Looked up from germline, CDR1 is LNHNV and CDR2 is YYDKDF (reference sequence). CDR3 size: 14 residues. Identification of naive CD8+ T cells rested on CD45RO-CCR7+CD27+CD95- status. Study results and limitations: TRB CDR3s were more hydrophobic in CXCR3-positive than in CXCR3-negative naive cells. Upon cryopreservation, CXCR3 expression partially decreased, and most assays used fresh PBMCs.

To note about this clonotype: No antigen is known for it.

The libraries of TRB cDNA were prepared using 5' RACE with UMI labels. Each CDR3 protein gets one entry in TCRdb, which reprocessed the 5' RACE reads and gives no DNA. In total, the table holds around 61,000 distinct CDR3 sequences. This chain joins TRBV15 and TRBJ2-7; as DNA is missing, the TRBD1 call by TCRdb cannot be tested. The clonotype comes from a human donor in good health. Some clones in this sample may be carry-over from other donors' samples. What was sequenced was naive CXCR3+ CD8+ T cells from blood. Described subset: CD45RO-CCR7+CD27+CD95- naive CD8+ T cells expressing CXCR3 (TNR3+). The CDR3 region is CATSREISSYEQYF.